The clone carrying this T cell receptor (beta chain) came up many times. This record belongs to a study of early T cells in non-severe SARS-CoV-2 infection. Study-wide context: Chains from this unsorted whole-blood bulk RNA could not be paired.

Unique molecular identifiers were added to individual cDNA molecules. TCRdb reprocessed the 5' RACE reads via MiXCR and lists one record per CDR3 protein. The repertoire holds more than 65,000 distinct CDR3 sequences, with approximately 13% as singletons. Germline lookup yields CDR1 LNHNV and CDR2 YYDKDF (reference sequence). V dropped 3 bases and J dropped 2; count of bases not matched to a gene: 9. The CDR3 covers 16 residues. The chain employs TRBV15 and TRBJ2-5; 7 bases are shared with TRBD2. The TCR sequence derives from an adult who was a healthcare worker with PCR-confirmed SARS-CoV-2 infection or an uninfected control (not recorded which). The sequenced material came from whole blood. The CDR3 is CATSRGGSGRQETQYF. The CDR3 nucleotides are TGTGCCACCAGCAGGGGGGGGTCAGGTCGACAAGAGACCCAGTACTTC.